The entry below gives a single T cell receptor (beta chain) sequence along with its context. Its antigen is undetermined. The sample originates from a study of cytomegalovirus exposure and HLA in healthy donors. The PCR was carried out with 60 Vbeta primers and 13 Jbeta primers. Clones were sequenced by immunoSEQ multiplex PCR, and TCRdb holds only the in-frame ones, with some missing. This table holds a few hundred thousand clones, about 93% found once. This CDR3 is 16 amino acids long. V lost 5 bases to trimming and J lost 1 base; unmatched junction nucleotides: 6. Germline V gives CDR1 SGHTA, CDR2 FQGTGA. Study findings and constraints: Immune exposure information comprised only CMV serostatus. Common viral pathogens were later found to be apparently linked to several of the most significant clusters. Excluded were some V segments that proved indistinguishable, including TRBV6-2 and TRBV6-3.

Material: PBMCs. The rearrangement links TRBV7-3 to TRBJ2-3; TRBD2 matches 10 bases. This receptor was taken from a girl between 2 and 10 years old in good health and CMV-seronegative. For the CDR3, the DNA is TGTGCCAGCAGCATCGCCGGGACTAGCGGCACAGATACGCAGTATTTT. Translated, it gives CASSIAGTSGTDTQYF.